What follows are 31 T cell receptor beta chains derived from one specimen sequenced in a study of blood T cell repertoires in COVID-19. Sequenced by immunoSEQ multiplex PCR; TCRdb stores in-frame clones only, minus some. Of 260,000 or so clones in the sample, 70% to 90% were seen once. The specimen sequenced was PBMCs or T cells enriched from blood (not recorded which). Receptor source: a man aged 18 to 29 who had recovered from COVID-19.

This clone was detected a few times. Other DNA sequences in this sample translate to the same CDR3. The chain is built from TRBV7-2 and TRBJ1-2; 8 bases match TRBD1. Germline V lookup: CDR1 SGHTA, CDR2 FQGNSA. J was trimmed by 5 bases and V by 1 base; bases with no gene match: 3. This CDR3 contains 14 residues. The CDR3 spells CASSLVGQGYGYTF. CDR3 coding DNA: TGTGCCAGCAGCTTAGTTGGACAGGGATATGGCTACACCTTC.

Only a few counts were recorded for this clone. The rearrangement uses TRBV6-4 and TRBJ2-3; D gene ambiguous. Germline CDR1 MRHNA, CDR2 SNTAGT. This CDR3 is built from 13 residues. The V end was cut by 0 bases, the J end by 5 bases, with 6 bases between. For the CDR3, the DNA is TGTGCCAGCAGTGACTCAGAGCAAGATACGCAGTATTTT. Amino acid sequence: CASSDSEQDTQYF.

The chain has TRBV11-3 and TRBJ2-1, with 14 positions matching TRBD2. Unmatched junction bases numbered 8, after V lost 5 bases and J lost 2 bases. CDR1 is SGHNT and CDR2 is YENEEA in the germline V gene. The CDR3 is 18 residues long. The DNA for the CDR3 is TGTGCCAGCAGCACCGGACTAGCGGGAGGATACCCCTACAATGAGCAGTTCTTC. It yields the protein CASSTGLAGGYPYNEQFF.

The DNA for the CDR3 is TGTGCCAGCCGGGAGGATACGCAGTATTTT. This sequence encodes CASREDTQYF. The rearrangement joins TRBV12-3 or TRBV12-4 to TRBJ2-3; tentative D call: TRBD2 (6 bases). V lost 8 bases and J 6 bases, leaving 6 bases between the germline ends. This CDR3 contains 10 residues.

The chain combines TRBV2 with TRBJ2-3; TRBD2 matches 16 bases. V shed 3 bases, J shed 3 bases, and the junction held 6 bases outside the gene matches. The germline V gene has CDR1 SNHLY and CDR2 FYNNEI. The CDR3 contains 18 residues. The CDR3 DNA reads TGTGCCAGCAGTGAGGGACTAGCGGGAGGGCCGATGACAGATACGCAGTATTTT. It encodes CASSEGLAGGPMTDTQYF.

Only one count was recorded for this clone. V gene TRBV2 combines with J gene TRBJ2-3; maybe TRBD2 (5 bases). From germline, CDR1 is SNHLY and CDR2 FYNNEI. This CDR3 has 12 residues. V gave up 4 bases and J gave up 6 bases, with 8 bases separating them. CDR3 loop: CASSVTGDTQYF. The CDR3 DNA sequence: TGTGCCAGCAGTGTAACGGGGGATACGCAGTATTTT.

CDR3 sequence reads: CASSVMGSGSTDTQYF. The DNA of the CDR3 is TGTGCCAGCAGCGTAATGGGTAGCGGATCCACAGATACGCAGTATTTT. V gene TRBV9 combines with J gene TRBJ2-3; D might be TRBD2 (6 bases). The CDR3 is 16 amino acids. V dropped 1 base and J dropped 2 bases, with 14 bases sitting between them. The germline V gene has CDR1 SGDLS and CDR2 YYNGEE.

DNA of the CDR3: TGTGCCTTTGAGGGTAGCGAAGCTCCGGGGGAGACCCAGTACTTC. Encoded protein: CAFEGSEAPGETQYF. V usage is TRBV30 and J usage is TRBJ2-5; tentative D call: TRBD2 (5 bases). Germline loops: CDR1 GTSNPN, CDR2 SVGIG (reference sequence). The CDR3 has 15 residues. Deletions cut 7 bases from V and 5 bases from J, with 23 bases between. The variable domain in full, completed from reference TRBV30 and TRBJ2-5, reads SQTIHQWPATLVQPVGSPLSLECTVEGTSNPNLYWYRQAAGRGLQLLFYSVGIGQISSEVPQNLSASRPQDRQFILSSKKLLLSDSGFYLCAFEGSEAPGETQYFGPGTRLLVL.

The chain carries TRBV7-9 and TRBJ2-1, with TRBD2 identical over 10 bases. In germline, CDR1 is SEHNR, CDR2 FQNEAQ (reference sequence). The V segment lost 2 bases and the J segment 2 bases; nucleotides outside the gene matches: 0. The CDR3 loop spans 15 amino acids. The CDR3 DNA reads TGTGCCAGCAGCTTAACTAGCGGGGCCTACAATGAGCAGTTCTTC. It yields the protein CASSLTSGAYNEQFF.

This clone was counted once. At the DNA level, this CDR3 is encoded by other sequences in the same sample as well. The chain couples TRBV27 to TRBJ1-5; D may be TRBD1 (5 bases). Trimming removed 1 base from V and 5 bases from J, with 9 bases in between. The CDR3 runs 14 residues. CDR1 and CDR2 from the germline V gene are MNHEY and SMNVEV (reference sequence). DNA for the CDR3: TGTGCCAGCAGTTTATTTCGGGGGGATCAGCCCCAGCATTTT. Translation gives CASSLFRGDQPQHF.

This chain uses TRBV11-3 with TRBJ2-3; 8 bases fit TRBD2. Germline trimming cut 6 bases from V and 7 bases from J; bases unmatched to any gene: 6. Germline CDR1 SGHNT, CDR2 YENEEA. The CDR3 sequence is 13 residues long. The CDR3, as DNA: TGTGCCAGCAGGAGCCCGGGGGGGTATACGCAGTATTTT. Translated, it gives CASRSPGGYTQYF. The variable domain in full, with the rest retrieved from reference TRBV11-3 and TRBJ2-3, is EAGVVQSPRYKIIEKKQPVAFWCNPISGHNTLYWYLQNLGQGPELLIRYENEEAVDDSQLPKDRFSAERLKGVDSTLKIQPAELGDSAVYLCASRSPGGYTQYFGPGTRLTVL.

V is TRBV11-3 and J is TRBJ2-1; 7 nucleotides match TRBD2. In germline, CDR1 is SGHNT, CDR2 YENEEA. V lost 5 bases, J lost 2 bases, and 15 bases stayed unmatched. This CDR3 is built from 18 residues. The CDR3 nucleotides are TGTGCCAGCAGCAGTCGAGCGGGACCCCAGGGAGCCTACAATGAGCAGTTCTTC. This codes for CASSSRAGPQGAYNEQFF.

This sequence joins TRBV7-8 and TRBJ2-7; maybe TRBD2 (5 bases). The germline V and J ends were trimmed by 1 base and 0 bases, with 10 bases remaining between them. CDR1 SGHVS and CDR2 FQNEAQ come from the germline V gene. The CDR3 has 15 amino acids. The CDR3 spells CASSLERRSSYEQYF. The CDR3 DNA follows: TGTGCCAGCAGCTTAGAGCGGCGGAGCTCCTACGAGCAGTACTTC.

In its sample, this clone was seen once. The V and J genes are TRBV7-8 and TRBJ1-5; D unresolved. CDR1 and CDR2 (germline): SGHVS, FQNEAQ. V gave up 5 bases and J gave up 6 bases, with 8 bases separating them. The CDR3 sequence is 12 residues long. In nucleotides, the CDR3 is TGTGCCAGCAGCCTCCCCGGTCAGCCCCAGCATTTT. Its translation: CASSLPGQPQHF.

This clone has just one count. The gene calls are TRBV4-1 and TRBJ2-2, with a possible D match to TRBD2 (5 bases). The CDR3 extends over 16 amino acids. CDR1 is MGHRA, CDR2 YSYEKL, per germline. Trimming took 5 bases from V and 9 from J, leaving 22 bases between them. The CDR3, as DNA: TGCGCCAGCAGCAACCGAAGGGAAAGAGGGTCCCGGGAGCTGTTTTTT. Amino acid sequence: CASSNRRERGSRELFF.

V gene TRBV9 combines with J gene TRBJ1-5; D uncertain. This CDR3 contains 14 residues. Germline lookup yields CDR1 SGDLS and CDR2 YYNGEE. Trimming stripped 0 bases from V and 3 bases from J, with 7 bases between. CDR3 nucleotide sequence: TGTGCCAGCAGCGTAGGTTTCAACAATCAGCCCCAGCATTTT. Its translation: CASSVGFNNQPQHF.

The CDR3 region has the DNA TGTGCCAGCGGAGAGTATAGCAATCAGCCCCAGCATTTT. This translates into CASGEYSNQPQHF. The chain carries TRBV12-3 or TRBV12-4 and TRBJ1-5; D gene uncertain. V lost 8 bases, J lost 0 bases, and 8 bases lay in between. There are 13 residues in the CDR3.

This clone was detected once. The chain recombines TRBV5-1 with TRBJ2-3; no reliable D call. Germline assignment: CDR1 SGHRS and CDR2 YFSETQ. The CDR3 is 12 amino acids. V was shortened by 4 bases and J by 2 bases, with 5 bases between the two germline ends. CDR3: CASSANTDTQYF. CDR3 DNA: TGCGCCAGCAGCGCGAACACAGATACGCAGTATTTT.

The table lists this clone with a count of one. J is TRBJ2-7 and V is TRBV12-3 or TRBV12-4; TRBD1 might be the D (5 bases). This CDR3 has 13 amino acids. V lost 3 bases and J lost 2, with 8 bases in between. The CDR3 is CASSLDNAYEQYF. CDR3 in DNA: TGTGCCAGCAGTTTGGACAATGCCTACGAGCAGTACTTC.

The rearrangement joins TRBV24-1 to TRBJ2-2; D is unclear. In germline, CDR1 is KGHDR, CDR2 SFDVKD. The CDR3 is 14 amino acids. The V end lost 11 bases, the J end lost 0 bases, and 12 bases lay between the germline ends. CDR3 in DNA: TGTGCCATCGAGCCTCGAACGAACACCGGGGAGCTGTTTTTT. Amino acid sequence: CAIEPRTNTGELFF.

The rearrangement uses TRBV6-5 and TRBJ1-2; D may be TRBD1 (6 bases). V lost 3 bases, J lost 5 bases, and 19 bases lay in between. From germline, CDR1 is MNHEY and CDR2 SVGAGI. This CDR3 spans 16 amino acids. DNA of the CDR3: TGTGCCAGCAGTTATCTCGGGAGCGGGGGCCGGTATGGCTACACCTTC. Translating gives CASSYLGSGGRYGYTF.

The CDR3 protein is CASSRGWGPTEAFF. In DNA form, the CDR3 reads TGTGCCAGCAGTCGGGGTTGGGGTCCCACTGAAGCTTTCTTT. This sequence joins TRBV27 and TRBJ1-1; D unresolved. The CDR3 extends over 14 amino acids. V shed 5 bases and J shed 4 bases, with 14 bases lying between them. Germline CDR1 MNHEY, CDR2 SMNVEV (reference sequence).

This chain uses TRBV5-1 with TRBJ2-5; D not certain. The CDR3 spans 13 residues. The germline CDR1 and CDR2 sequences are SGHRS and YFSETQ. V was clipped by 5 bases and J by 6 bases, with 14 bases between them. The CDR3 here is CASSLETTQTQYF. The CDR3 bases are TGCGCCAGCAGTTTAGAGACAACTCAGACCCAGTACTTC.

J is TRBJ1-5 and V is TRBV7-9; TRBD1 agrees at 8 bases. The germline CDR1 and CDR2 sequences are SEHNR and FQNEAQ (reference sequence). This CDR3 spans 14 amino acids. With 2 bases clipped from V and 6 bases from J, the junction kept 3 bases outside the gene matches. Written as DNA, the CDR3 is TGTGCCAGCAGCTTATCAGGGGGCGGTCAGCCCCAGCATTTT. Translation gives CASSLSGGGQPQHF.

The CDR3, as DNA: TGTGCCAGCAGCAGCACAGGGGGCGCGAGTATATTCGGCTATGGCTACACCTTC. This translates into CASSSTGGASIFGYGYTF. The rearrangement joins TRBV5-4 to TRBJ1-2; 9 bases match TRBD1. CDR1 SGHNT and CDR2 YYREEE come from the germline V gene (reference sequence). The CDR3 consists of 18 residues. V lost 4 bases and J lost 4; bases outside the gene matches: 17.

In nucleotides, the CDR3 is TGTGCCAGCAGCTCTATACCGGACAGCCCCCGGCGGGAGACCCAGTACTTC. This codes for CASSSIPDSPRRETQYF. V and J are TRBV11-3 and TRBJ2-5, with D possibly being TRBD1 (6 bases). Between the trimmed V and J ends, which lost 4 bases and 5 bases, there was a span of 23 bases. The CDR3 length is 17 residues. Germline-derived CDR1 and CDR2 are SGHNT and YENEEA.

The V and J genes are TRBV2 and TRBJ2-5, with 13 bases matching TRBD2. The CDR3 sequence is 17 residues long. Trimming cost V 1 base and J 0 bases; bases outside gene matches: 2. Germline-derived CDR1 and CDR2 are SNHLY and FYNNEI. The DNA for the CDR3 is TGTGCCAGCAGTGAAGGACTAGCGGGGGGCTACCAAGAGACCCAGTACTTC. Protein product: CASSEGLAGGYQETQYF.

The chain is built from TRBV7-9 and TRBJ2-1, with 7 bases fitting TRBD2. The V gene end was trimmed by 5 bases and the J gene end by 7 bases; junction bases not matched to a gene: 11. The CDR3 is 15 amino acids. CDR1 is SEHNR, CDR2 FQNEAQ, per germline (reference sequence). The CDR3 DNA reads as TGTGCCAGCAGCCCCCAGCGGGACCTTAAAAATGAGCAGTTCTTC. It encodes CASSPQRDLKNEQFF.

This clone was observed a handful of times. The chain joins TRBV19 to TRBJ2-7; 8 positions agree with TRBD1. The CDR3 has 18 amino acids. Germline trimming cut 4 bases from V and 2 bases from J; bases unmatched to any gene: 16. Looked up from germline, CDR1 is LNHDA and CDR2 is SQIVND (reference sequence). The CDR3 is CASSTGKIRGLNPYEQYF. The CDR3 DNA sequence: TGTGCCAGTAGTACCGGGAAGATCAGGGGGCTTAATCCCTACGAGCAGTACTTC.

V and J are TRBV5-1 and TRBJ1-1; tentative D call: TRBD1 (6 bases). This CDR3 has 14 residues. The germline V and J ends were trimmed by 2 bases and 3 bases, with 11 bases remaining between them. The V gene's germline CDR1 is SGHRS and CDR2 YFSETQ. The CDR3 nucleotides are TGCGCCAGCAGCTTTACAGGGACGGACACTGAAGCTTTCTTT. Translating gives CASSFTGTDTEAFF.

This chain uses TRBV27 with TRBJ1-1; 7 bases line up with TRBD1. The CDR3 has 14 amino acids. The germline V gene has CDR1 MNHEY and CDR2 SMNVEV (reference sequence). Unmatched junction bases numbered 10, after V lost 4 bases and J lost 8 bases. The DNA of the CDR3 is TGTGCCAGCAGTTCACCGCAAATGACAGGGGAAGCTTTCTTT. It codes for CASSSPQMTGEAFF.